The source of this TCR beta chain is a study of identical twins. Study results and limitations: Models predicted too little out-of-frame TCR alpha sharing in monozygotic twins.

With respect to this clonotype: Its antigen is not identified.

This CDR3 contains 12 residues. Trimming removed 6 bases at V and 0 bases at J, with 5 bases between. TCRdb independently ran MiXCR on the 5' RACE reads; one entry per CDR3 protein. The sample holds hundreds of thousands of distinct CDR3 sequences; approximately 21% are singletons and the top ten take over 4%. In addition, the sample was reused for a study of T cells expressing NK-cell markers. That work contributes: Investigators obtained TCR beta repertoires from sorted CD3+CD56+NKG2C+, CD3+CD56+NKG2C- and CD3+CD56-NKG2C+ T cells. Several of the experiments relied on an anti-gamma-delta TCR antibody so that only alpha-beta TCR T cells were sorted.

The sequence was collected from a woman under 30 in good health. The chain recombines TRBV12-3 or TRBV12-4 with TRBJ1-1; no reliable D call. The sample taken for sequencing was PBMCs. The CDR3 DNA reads TGTGCCAGCAGAGCGTTGAACACTGAAGCTTTCTTT. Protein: CASRALNTEAFF.